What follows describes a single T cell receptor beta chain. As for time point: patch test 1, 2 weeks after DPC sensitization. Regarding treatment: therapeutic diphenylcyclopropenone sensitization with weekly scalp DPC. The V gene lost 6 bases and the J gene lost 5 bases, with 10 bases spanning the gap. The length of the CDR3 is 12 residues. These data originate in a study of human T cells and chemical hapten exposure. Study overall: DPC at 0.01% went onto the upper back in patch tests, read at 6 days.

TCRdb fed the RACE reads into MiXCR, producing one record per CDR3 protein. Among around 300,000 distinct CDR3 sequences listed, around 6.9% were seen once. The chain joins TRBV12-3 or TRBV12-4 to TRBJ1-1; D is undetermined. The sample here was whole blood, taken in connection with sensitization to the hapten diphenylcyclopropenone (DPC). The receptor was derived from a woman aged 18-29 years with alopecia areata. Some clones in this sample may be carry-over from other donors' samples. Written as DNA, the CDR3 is TGTGCCAGCAGGGATATACGGACTGAAGCTTTCTTT. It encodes CASRDIRTEAFF.